This TCR beta chain was captured by sequencing in a study of T cell repertoires in cytomegalovirus infection. V was clipped by 4 bases and J by 13 bases; unmatched bases: 4. The length of the CDR3 is 12 residues. Germline CDR1 reads SGHTA; CDR2 reads FQGTGA. TCRdb re-called the reads with MiXCR, one entry per CDR3 protein. The sample yields around 170,000 distinct CDR3 sequences, under 15% seen once. This clonotype was counted ten times or more. Its antigen is undetermined. Study-level points and caveats: Pooled public TCR beta family frequency picked out CMV carriers with the relevant HLA.

V usage is TRBV7-3 and J usage is TRBJ2-2; TRBD1 matches 9 bases. The TCR was taken from a human donor in good health (CMV status not recorded). Some clones in this sample may be carry-over from other donors' samples. Sequencing was done on a sample of PBMCs. The CDR3 protein is CASSSPGQGLFF. CDR3 nucleotide sequence: TGTGCCAGCAGCTCGCCGGGACAGGGGCTGTTTTTT.